The source of this TCR beta chain is a study of blood T cell repertoires in COVID-19 (dated by TCRdb to 2020 to 2022). Regarding the study in general: The collaborator samples originated in the United States, Italy and Spain and spanned the acute and convalescent phases of COVID-19. The samples were drawn from two sources: the first 160 participants of the ongoing ImmuneRACE study, and fewer than 1,500 subjects contributed by 6 global collaborators. A de-identified subject ID, COVID-19 status, age in years and sex were almost always included in the sample metadata. A freely available public database, intended as a resource for researchers studying the immune response to SARS-CoV-2, is where the repertoires were released. HLA class I and class II types, where available, came from metadata supplied by the sample provider rather than from assay-based typing. The dataset comprised deeply sampled blood TCRbeta repertoires from subjects exposed to, actively infected with, or recovered from COVID-19. The material from the prospective study consisted of cDNA or gDNA derived from T cells, B-cell-depleted T cells, or PBMCs. Beyond this particular receptor, the publication reports: Clinical and demographic metadata were provided uncurated, with the amount varying by source and participant.

Whole blood was collected in K2EDTA tubes by collaborating institutions according to the institutions' own protocols. For TCRbeta analysis, collaborators shipped samples as frozen whole blood, isolated PBMCs, or DNA extracted from either of those sample types. TCRbeta CDR3 regions were amplified from genomic DNA by means of the immunoSEQ Assay, a bias-controlled multiplex PCR. The original pipeline was this. The number of nucleated cells in each sample was estimated by amplification of reference gene primers within the assay. To quantify the absolute abundance of each unique TCRbeta CDR3 rearrangement, sequence reads were collapsed and filtered. For each sample, productive Simpson clonality was calculated as the square root of Simpson's diversity index over productive rearrangements. The table comes from immuneACCESS by way of TCRdb, which keeps in-frame sequences with V and J called. Part of the clones is missing from these tables; in studies checked, under half for an unresolved V gene and the rest for unknown reasons. The DNA gave D and trimming, while V, J and clone size come from that table. The sample includes around 180,000 clones, with under 85% observed a single time. The ten largest clones add up to approximately 9.8% of the sample.

Concerning this clone: There is no known antigen for this receptor. No qualities accompany the bases; no much larger clone lies one base away.

CDR1 SGHRS and CDR2 YFSETQ were looked up in the germline V gene. Reading from cysteine to phenylalanine, the CDR3 counts 15 amino acids. Here the CDR3 DNA is all that survives: 45 bases in frame from base 1. V loses 4 bases at its end and J loses 4 bases; junction bases beyond the gene matches: 5. Sequencing used peripheral blood. The rearrangement joined TRBV5-1 to TRBJ2-1; 10 of the junction bases match TRBD2. The source is a woman aged 80 or over with acute or convalescent COVID-19. The DNA reads TGCGCCAGCAGCCGGGGGACTAGCGCATACAATGAGCAGTTCTTC. Its protein reads: CASSRGTSAYNEQFF.